The rows below give T cell receptor beta chains drawn from one sample of a study of CD8 T cell repertoires and HIV-1 epitope variants. No antigens are known for them. Method: immunoSEQ multiplex PCR; TCRdb's copy keeps in-frame clones and lacks some. The sample contains 6,000 to 9,000 clones, 66% of which appear only once. What was sequenced was cultured CD8+ T cells derived from PBMCs. Receptors were obtained from a male donor with HIV. CDR3s include the opening cysteine and the closing phenylalanine or tryptophan. Fields, in order: J gene, D gene, V gene, clone size, CDR3 DNA, CDR3 protein. A D gene is named only where the DNA matches it firmly. Expanded clones get a size class; other rows say once, few or many, or leave the size out.

j_call: TRBJ2-7
d_call: NA
v_call: TRBV2
clone_size: NA
cdr3_nt: TGTGCCAGCAGTGACTACGGACAGCGCGACGAGCAGTACTTC
cdr3_aa: CASSDYGQRDEQYF

j_call: TRBJ1-4
d_call: TRBD1
v_call: TRBV7-2
clone_size: once
cdr3_nt: TGTGCCAGCAGCTCGACAGGGGAGGAAACTAATGAAAAACTGTTTTTT
cdr3_aa: CASSSTGEETNEKLFF

j_call: TRBJ2-5
d_call: TRBD1
v_call: TRBV9
clone_size: once
cdr3_nt: TGTGCCAGCAGCGTAGAAGGGGGCAGTGAGACCCAGTACTTC
cdr3_aa: CASSVEGGSETQYF

j_call: TRBJ2-5
d_call: TRBD1
v_call: TRBV6-5
clone_size: NA
cdr3_nt: TGTGCCAGCAGTTATACGGGACAGGGGGCCGGGGAGACCCAGTACTTC
cdr3_aa: CASSYTGQGAGETQYF

j_call: TRBJ1-3
d_call: TRBD1
v_call: TRBV11-2
clone_size: once
cdr3_nt: TGTGCCAGCAGCCTAGGACAGGGGGAGCCTGGAAACACCATATATTTT
cdr3_aa: CASSLGQGEPGNTIYF

j_call: TRBJ2-3
d_call: TRBD1
v_call: TRBV5-1
clone_size: NA
cdr3_nt: TGCGCCAGCAGCTTCGGACAGGGAGGCACAGATACGCAGTATTTT
cdr3_aa: CASSFGQGGTDTQYF

j_call: TRBJ2-7
d_call: TRBD2
v_call: TRBV28
clone_size: few
cdr3_nt: TGTGCCAGCAGTTTACTAGCGGGGGGTCTCTACGAGCAGTACTTC
cdr3_aa: CASSLLAGGLYEQYF

j_call: TRBJ1-2
d_call: NA
v_call: TRBV5-6
clone_size: few
cdr3_nt: TGTGCCAGCAGCTTGCGGAGTGGCTACACCTTC
cdr3_aa: CASSLRSGYTF

j_call: TRBJ2-7
d_call: TRBD2
v_call: TRBV28
clone_size: NA
cdr3_nt: TGTGCCAGCAGTTCCCAGCGGGAGGGGGGCGAGCAGTACTTC
cdr3_aa: CASSSQREGGEQYF

j_call: TRBJ2-2
d_call: NA
v_call: TRBV11-2
clone_size: NA
cdr3_nt: TGTGCCAGCAGCTTAGGGCTTGGGACGAACACCGGGGAGCTGTTTTTT
cdr3_aa: CASSLGLGTNTGELFF

j_call: TRBJ2-3
d_call: NA
v_call: TRBV7-9
clone_size: few
cdr3_nt: TGTGCCAGCAGCCAGTTGGTCACAGATACGCAGTATTTT
cdr3_aa: CASSQLVTDTQYF

j_call: TRBJ2-1
d_call: NA
v_call: TRBV4-3
clone_size: NA
cdr3_nt: TGCGCCAGCAGCCAAGCGAGGGATTACTACAATGAGCAGTTCTTC
cdr3_aa: CASSQARDYYNEQFF

j_call: TRBJ1-2
d_call: NA
v_call: TRBV11-2
clone_size: NA
cdr3_nt: TGTGCCAGCAGCTTAGGATCGGCAGGGCAAGGCTACACCTTC
cdr3_aa: CASSLGSAGQGYTF

j_call: TRBJ2-4
d_call: NA
v_call: TRBV19
clone_size: once
cdr3_nt: TGTGCCAGTAGTACCAGAACAGCCGGAGCCAAAAACATTCAGTACTTC
cdr3_aa: CASSTRTAGAKNIQYF

j_call: TRBJ2-1
d_call: NA
v_call: TRBV16
clone_size: NA
cdr3_nt: TGTGCCAGCAGCCAATATCCCGGGAGTAAGAATGAGCAGTTCTTC
cdr3_aa: CASSQYPGSKNEQFF

j_call: TRBJ2-5
d_call: NA
v_call: TRBV6-5
clone_size: NA
cdr3_nt: TGTGCCAGCAGTTTTGGGGGCGCCGACCAGTACTTC
cdr3_aa: CASSFGGADQYF

j_call: TRBJ2-1
d_call: TRBD2
v_call: TRBV27
clone_size: once
cdr3_nt: TGTGCCAGCAGTTTAGGGACTAGCGGGGGGGACATCGAGCAGTTCTTC
cdr3_aa: CASSLGTSGGDIEQFF

j_call: TRBJ2-7
d_call: NA
v_call: TRBV5-5
clone_size: few
cdr3_nt: TGTGCCAGCAGCTTGGTAGTTTCGACCTACTACGAGCAGTACTTC
cdr3_aa: CASSLVVSTYYEQYF

j_call: TRBJ2-3
d_call: NA
v_call: TRBV11-2
clone_size: NA
cdr3_nt: TGTGCCAGCAGCTACACAGATACGCAGTATTTT
cdr3_aa: CASSYTDTQYF

j_call: TRBJ2-1
d_call: TRBD2
v_call: TRBV18
clone_size: once
cdr3_nt: TGTGCCAGCTCGCTAGCGGGGGGGCCGGACAATGAGCAGTTCTTC
cdr3_aa: CASSLAGGPDNEQFF

j_call: TRBJ1-5
d_call: NA
v_call: TRBV6-6
clone_size: NA
cdr3_nt: TGTGCCAGCAGTGGGGGGCAGGGGATACATCAGCCCCAGCATTTT
cdr3_aa: CASSGGQGIHQPQHF

j_call: TRBJ1-6
d_call: NA
v_call: TRBV6-5
clone_size: NA
cdr3_nt: TGTGCCAGCAGTCTTGGAGGGGGATCACCCCTCCACTTT
cdr3_aa: CASSLGGGSPLHF

j_call: TRBJ2-7
d_call: NA
v_call: TRBV7-9
clone_size: NA
cdr3_nt: TGTGCCAGCAGCTCCGCCCGTAGCTACGAGCAGTACTTC
cdr3_aa: CASSSARSYEQYF

j_call: TRBJ2-1
d_call: TRBD2
v_call: TRBV7-9
clone_size: NA
cdr3_nt: TGTGCCAGCAGCTTAATGAGGCGGGAGTACCCTGGAAGAAATGAGCAGTTCTTC
cdr3_aa: CASSLMRREYPGRNEQFF

j_call: TRBJ2-1
d_call: NA
v_call: TRBV19
clone_size: once
cdr3_nt: TGTGCCAGTAGTATAGGCTTTCGGGAGATGTACAATGAGCAGTTCTTC
cdr3_aa: CASSIGFREMYNEQFF

j_call: TRBJ2-2
d_call: NA
v_call: TRBV5-1
clone_size: NA
cdr3_nt: TGCGCCAGCAACCTTGAGGGGCAGGACACCGGGGAGCTGTTTTTT
cdr3_aa: CASNLEGQDTGELFF

j_call: TRBJ1-1
d_call: NA
v_call: TRBV11-3
clone_size: NA
cdr3_nt: TGTGCCAGCAGCTTAGATGGTTACCAGAACACTGAAGCTTTCTTT
cdr3_aa: CASSLDGYQNTEAFF

j_call: TRBJ2-1
d_call: NA
v_call: TRBV28
clone_size: NA
cdr3_nt: TGTGCCAGCAGTTTGGGGGAGGCCCAAAACAATGAGCAGTTCTTC
cdr3_aa: CASSLGEAQNNEQFF